The present TCR beta chain was sequenced within a study of T cell repertoires in cytomegalovirus infection. Trimming removed 2 bases from V and 4 bases from J; junction bases left unmatched: 3. The CDR3 length is 14 residues. Germline assignment: CDR1 DFQATT and CDR2 SNEGSKA (reference sequence). Details on this clonotype: What it recognizes is unknown.

TCRdb independently ran MiXCR on the reads; one entry per CDR3 protein. Of over 100,000 distinct CDR3 sequences in the sample, approximately 28% were seen once. This specimen consisted of CD8+ T cells from cultured PBMCs, obtained from culture after CMV antigen stimulation. This sequence was found in a human donor in good health (CMV status not recorded). Some clones in this sample may be carry-over from other donors' samples. The genes are TRBV20-1 and TRBJ2-1; 9 bases align to TRBD2. CDR3 residues: CSARWLAGYNEQFF. In nucleotides, the CDR3 is TGCAGTGCTAGATGGCTAGCGGGATACAATGAGCAGTTCTTC.